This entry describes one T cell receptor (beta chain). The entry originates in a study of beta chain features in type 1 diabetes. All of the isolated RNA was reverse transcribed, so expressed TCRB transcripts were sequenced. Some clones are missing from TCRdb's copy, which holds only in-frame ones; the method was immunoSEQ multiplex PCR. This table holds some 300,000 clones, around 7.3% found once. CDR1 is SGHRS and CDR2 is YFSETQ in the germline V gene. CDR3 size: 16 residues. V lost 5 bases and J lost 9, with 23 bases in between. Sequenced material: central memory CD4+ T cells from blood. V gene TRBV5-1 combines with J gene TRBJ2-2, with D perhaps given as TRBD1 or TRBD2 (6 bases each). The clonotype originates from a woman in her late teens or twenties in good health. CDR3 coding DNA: TGCGCCAGCAGTTCTACGGCCGGGGGCGGTAGGAGGGAGCTGTTTTTT. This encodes CASSSTAGGGRRELFF.